This T cell receptor (beta chain) is drawn from a study of blood T cell repertoires in COVID-19. The length of the CDR3 is 15 residues. Germline V gene lookup returns CDR1 DFQATT and CDR2 SNEGSKA (reference sequence). V shed 3 bases and J shed 0 bases, with 15 bases lying between them. TCRdb keeps only in-frame clones here, not all; method: immunoSEQ multiplex PCR. The sample shows some 140,000 clones, approximately 88% of them seen only once. The chain joins TRBV20-1 to TRBJ2-7; D is perhaps TRBD1 (6 bases). Material for sequencing was PBMCs or T cells enriched from blood (not recorded which). This clonotype originated in a man aged 35 to 55 with acute COVID-19. The CDR3 loop reads CSASLLGHSSYEQYF. The CDR3 coding sequence is TGCAGTGCTAGTTTATTGGGACACAGCTCCTACGAGCAGTACTTC.